This T cell receptor (beta chain) was identified during a study of T cells expressing NK-cell markers. About the research overall: Obtained from sorted CD3+CD56+NKG2C+, CD3+CD56+NKG2C- and CD3+CD56-NKG2C+ T cells were the TCR beta repertoires. With respect to HCMV, most of the eight sequenced donors were seropositive, and one was seronegative. Study outcomes and limitations: A range of about 1.0-7.0% of CD8+ T cells consisted of dominant NKG2C+ clonotypes in 6 or 7 donors. Among several donors, these clonotypes also ranked first in the CD3+CD56-NKG2C+ fraction.

Concerning this clonotype: Antigen: not known.

TCRdb reprocessed the 5' RACE reads and keeps a single row for each CDR3 protein, giving no DNA. Seen in this sample are hundreds of thousands of distinct CDR3 sequences; the ten most common clones hold approximately 3.6%. This CDR3 spans 16 amino acids. The sequencing input was blood T cells: a sorted CD56 or NKG2C T cell subset, CD4+ or CD8+ T cells, or bulk PBMC T cells (not recorded which). The chain combines TRBV12-3 or TRBV12-4 with TRBJ2-2; the TRBD1 assignment by TCRdb is unverifiable without DNA. The sequence derives from a man between 18 and 35 years old in good health. The CDR3 protein is CASSKTGTGLTGELFF.